Sequencing of this T cell receptor beta chain was carried out in a study of blood T cell repertoires in COVID-19. Study information: Spain, Italy and the United States supplied samples that represented acute and convalescent COVID-19. PBMCs, B-cell-depleted T cells, or T cells provided the cDNA or gDNA that made up the material.

The trim removed 5 bases at V and 3 bases at J, leaving 5 bases unmatched. This CDR3 comprises 14 residues. Germline loops: CDR1 SGHTA, CDR2 FQGTGA. Original processing notes: Reference gene primer amplification gave nucleated cell count estimates. TCRdb's copy holds only in-frame clones and misses some; the assay was immunoSEQ multiplex PCR. The V and J calls and clone size come from that table; D and trimming were worked out from the DNA. The sample records approximately 160,000 clones, less than 90% being singletons. This receptor was identified in a young man with active or convalescent COVID-19. The chain couples TRBV7-3 to TRBJ2-7; TRBD1 matches 9 bases. Sequences were obtained from peripheral blood. The CDR3 loop reads CASSLQGQGYEQYF. The CDR3 bases are TGTGCCAGCAGCCTCCAGGGACAGGGCTACGAGCAGTACTTC.